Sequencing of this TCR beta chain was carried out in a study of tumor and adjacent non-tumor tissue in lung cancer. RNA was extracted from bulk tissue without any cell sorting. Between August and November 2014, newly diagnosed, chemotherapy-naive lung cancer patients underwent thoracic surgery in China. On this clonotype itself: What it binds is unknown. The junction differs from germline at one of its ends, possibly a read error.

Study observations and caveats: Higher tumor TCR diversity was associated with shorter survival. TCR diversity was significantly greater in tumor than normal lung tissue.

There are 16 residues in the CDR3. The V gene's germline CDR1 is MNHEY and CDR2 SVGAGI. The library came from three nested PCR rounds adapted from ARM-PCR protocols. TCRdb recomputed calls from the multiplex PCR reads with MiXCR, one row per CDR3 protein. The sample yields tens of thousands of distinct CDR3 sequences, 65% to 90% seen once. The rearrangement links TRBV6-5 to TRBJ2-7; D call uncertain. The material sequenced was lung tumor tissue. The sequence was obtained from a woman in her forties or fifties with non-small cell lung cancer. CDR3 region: CASSYFNGPFTYEQYF. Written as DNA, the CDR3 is TGTGCCAGCAGTTACTTTAATGGTCCCTTTACCTACGAGCAGTATTTC.